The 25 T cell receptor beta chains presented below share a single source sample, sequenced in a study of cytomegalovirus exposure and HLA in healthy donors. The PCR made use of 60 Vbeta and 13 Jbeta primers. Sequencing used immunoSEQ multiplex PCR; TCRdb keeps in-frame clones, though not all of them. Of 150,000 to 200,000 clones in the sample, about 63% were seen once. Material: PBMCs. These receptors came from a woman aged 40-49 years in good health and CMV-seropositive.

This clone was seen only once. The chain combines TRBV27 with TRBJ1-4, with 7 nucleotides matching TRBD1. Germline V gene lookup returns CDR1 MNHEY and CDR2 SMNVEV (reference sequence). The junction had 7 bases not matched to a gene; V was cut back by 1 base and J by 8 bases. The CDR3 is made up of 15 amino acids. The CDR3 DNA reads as TGTGCCAGCAGTTTATTGGCAGGGGGGTTCGAAAAACTGTTTTTT. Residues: CASSLLAGGFEKLFF.

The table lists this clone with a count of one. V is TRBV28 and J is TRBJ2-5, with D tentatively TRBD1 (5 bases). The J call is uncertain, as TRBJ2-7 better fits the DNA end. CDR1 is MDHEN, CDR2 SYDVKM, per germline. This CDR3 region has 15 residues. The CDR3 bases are TGTGCCAGCAGTTTAAGTGATACAGGTACCTACGAGCAGTACTTC. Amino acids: CASSLSDTGTYEQYF.

CDR3 residues: CASRKGAGNQPQHF. The CDR3 coding sequence is TGTGCCAGTAGAAAGGGGGCTGGTAATCAGCCCCAGCATTTT. This chain uses TRBV19 with TRBJ1-5; 7 positions agree with TRBD1. Unmatched junction bases numbered 6, after V lost 6 bases and J lost 4 bases. The CDR3 consists of 14 residues. Per germline, CDR1 LNHDA and CDR2 SQIVND (reference sequence).

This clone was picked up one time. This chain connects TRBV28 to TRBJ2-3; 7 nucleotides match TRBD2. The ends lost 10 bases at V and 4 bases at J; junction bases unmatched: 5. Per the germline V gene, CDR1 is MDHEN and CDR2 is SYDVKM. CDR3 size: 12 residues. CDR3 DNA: TGTGCCACCAGACTAGCAGCAGATACGCAGTATTTT. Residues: CATRLAADTQYF.

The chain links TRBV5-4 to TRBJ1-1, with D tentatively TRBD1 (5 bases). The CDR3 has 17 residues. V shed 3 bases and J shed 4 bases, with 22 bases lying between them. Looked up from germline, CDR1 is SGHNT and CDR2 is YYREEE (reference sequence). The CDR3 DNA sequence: TGTGCCAGCAGCTCAGATTTACATGGCCGGGGGGTCACTGAAGCTTTCTTT. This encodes CASSSDLHGRGVTEAFF.

The CDR3: CASSLQGRMDTEAFF. The CDR3, as DNA: TGTGCCAGCAGCCTCCAAGGGAGAATGGACACTGAAGCTTTCTTT. The chain is built from TRBV9 and TRBJ1-1; D call uncertain. The germline V and J ends were trimmed by 4 bases and 3 bases, with 16 bases remaining between them. This CDR3 is 15 amino acids long. Germline lookup yields CDR1 SGDLS and CDR2 YYNGEE.

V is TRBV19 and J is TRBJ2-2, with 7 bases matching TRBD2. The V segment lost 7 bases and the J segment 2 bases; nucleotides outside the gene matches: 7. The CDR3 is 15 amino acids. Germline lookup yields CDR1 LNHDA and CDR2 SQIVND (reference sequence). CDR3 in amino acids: CASIVASGNTGELFF. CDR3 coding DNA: TGTGCCAGTATAGTGGCTAGCGGTAACACCGGGGAGCTGTTTTTT.

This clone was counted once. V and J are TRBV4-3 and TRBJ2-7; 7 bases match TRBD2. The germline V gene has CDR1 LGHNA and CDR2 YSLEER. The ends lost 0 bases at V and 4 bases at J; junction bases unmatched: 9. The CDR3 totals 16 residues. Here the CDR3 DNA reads TGCGCCAGCAGCCAAGATGCCGGACTAGAGAGGTACGAGCAGTACTTC. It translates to CASSQDAGLERYEQYF.

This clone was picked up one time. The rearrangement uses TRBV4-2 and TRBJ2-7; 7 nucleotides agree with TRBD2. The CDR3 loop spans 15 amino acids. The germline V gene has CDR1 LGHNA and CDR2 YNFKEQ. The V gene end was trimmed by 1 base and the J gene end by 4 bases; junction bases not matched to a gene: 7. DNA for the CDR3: TGTGCCAGCAGCCAAGGGTCGGGGGGTGAGTACGAGCAGTACTTC. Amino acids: CASSQGSGGEYEQYF.

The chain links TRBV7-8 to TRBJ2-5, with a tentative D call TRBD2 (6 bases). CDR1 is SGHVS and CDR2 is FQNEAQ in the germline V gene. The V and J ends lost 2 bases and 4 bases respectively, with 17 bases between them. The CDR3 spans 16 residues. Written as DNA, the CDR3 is TGTGCCAGCAGCTTAAGTACTGCGGGGATTGGAGAGACCCAGTACTTC. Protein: CASSLSTAGIGETQYF.

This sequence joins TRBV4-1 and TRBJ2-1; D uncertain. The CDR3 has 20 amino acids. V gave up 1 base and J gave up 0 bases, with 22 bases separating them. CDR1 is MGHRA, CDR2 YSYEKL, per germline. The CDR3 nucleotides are TGCGCCAGCAGCCAAGGTGAGGCTTCGTTGCCCCTGAGCTCCTACAATGAGCAGTTCTTC. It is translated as CASSQGEASLPLSSYNEQFF.

CDR3 loop: CASSYSSQPDEQFF. The CDR3 DNA follows: TGTGCCAGCAGTTACTCGTCCCAACCGGATGAGCAGTTCTTC. The chain combines TRBV6-5 with TRBJ2-1; D unresolved. Trimming removed 0 bases from V and 8 bases from J, with 11 bases in between. CDR3 length: 14 residues. CDR1 MNHEY and CDR2 SVGAGI come from the germline V gene.

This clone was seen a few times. The CDR3 coding sequence is TGTGCCAGCAGCTCCTCAGGACAGGGGTCCTACGAGCAGTACTTC. Encoded protein: CASSSSGQGSYEQYF. V and J are TRBV7-2 and TRBJ2-7, with 9 bases fitting TRBD1. The ends lost 4 bases at V and 1 base at J; junction bases unmatched: 5. Germline loops: CDR1 SGHTA, CDR2 FQGNSA. This CDR3 has 15 amino acids.

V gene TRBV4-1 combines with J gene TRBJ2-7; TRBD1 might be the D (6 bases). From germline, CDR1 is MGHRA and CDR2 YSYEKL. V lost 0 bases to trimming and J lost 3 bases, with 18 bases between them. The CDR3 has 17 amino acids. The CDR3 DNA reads TGCGCCAGCAGCCAAGATCTTACCAGGGGCGTGAGCTACGAGCAGTACTTC. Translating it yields CASSQDLTRGVSYEQYF.

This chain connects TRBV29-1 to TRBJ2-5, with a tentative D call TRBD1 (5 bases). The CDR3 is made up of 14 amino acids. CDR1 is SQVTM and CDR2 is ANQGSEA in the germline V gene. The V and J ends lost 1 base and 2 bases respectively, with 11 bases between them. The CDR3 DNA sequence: TGCAGCGTTGAAGGACAGCTGAATCAAGAGACCCAGTACTTC. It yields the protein CSVEGQLNQETQYF. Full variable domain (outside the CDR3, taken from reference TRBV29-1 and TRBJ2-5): SAVISQKPSRDICQRGTSLTIQCQVDSQVTMMFWYRQQPGQSLTLIATANQGSEATYESGFVIDKFPISRPNLTFSTLTVSNMSPEDSSIYLCSVEGQLNQETQYFGPGTRLLVL.

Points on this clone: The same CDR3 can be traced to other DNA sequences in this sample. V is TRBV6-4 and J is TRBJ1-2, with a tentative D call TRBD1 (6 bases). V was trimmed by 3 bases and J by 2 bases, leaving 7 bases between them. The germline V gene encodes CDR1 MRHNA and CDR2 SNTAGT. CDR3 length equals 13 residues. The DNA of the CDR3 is TGTGCCAGCAGTGATACAGGGAACTATGGCTACACCTTC. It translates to CASSDTGNYGYTF.

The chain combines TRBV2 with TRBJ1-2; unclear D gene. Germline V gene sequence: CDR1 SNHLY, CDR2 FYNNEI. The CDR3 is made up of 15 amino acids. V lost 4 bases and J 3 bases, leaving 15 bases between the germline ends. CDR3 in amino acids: CASSVGQKIYYGYTF. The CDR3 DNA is TGTGCCAGCAGTGTTGGTCAGAAGATTTACTATGGCTACACCTTC. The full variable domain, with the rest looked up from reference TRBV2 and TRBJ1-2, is EPEVTQTPSHQVTQMGQEVILRCVPISNHLYFYWYRQILGQKVEFLVSFYNNEISEKSEIFDDQFSVERPDGSNFTLKIRSTKLEDSAMYFCASSVGQKIYYGYTFGSGTRLTVV.

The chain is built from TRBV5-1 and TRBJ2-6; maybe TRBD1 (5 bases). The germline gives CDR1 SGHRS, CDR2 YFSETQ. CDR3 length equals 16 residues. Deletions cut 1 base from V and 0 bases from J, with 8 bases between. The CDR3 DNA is TGCGCCAGCAGCTTGACAGGACACTCTGGGGCCAACGTCCTGACTTTC. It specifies CASSLTGHSGANVLTF.

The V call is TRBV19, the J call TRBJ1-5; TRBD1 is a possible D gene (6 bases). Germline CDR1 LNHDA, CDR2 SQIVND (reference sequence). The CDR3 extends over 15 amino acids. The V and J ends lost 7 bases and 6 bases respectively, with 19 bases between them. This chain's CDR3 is CASTLSGGLGQPQHF. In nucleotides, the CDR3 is TGTGCCAGTACCCTATCGGGGGGGCTCGGTCAGCCCCAGCATTTT. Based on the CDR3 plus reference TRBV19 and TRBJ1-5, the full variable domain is DGGITQSPKYLFRKEGQNVTLSCEQNLNHDAMYWYRQDPGQGLRLIYYSQIVNDFQKGDIAEGYSVSREKKESFPLTVTSAQKNPTAFYLCASTLSGGLGQPQHFGDGTRLSIL.

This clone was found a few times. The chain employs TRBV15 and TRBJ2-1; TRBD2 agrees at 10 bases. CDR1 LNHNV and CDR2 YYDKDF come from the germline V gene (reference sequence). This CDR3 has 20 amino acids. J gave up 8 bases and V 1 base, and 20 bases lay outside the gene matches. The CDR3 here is CATSRAGRGLGSGRGDEQFF. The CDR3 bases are TGTGCCACCAGCAGAGCGGGTAGGGGACTAGGGAGCGGGAGGGGCGATGAGCAGTTCTTC.

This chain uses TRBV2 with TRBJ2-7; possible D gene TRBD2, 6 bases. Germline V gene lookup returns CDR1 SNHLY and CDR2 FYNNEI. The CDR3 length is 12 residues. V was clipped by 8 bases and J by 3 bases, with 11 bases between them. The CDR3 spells CASSEGIYEQYF. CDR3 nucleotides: TGTGCCAGCTCGGAGGGGATCTACGAGCAGTACTTC.

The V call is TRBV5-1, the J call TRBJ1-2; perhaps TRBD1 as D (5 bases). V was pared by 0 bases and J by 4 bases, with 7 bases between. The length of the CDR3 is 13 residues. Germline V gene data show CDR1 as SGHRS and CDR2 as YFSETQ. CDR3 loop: CASSLETVYGYTF. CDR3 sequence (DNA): TGCGCCAGCAGCTTGGAGACAGTCTATGGCTACACCTTC.

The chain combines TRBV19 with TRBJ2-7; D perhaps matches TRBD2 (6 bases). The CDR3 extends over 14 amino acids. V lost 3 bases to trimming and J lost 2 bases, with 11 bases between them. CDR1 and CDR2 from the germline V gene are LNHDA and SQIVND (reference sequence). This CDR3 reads CASSIRTGAYEQYF. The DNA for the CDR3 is TGTGCCAGTAGTATCCGGACGGGGGCCTACGAGCAGTACTTC.

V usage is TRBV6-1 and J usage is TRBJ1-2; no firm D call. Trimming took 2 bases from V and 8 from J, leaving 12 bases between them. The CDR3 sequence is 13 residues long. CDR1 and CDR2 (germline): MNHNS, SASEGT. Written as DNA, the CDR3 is TGTGCCAGCAGTGAATCGGGGATCGTGGGCTACACCTTC. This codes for CASSESGIVGYTF.

This chain's CDR3 is CASSLDPSGDYNEQFF. For the CDR3, the DNA is TGCGCCAGCAGCTTGGACCCCAGCGGGGATTACAATGAGCAGTTCTTC. The J gene is TRBJ2-1, the V gene TRBV5-1; 7 positions match TRBD2. The CDR3 spans 16 residues. After removal of 0 bases from V and 4 bases from J, the junction contained 7 bases not matched to a gene. In germline, CDR1 is SGHRS, CDR2 YFSETQ.